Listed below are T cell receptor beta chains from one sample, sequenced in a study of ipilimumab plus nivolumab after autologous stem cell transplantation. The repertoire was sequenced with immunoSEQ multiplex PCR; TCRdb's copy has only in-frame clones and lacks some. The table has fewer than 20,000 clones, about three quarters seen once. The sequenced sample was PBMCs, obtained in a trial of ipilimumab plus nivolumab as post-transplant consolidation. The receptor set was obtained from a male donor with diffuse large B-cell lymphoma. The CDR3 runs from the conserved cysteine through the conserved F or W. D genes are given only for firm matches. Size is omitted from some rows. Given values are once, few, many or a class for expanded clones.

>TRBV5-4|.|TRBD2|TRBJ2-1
CASSFQLAGAPDEQFF
TGTGCCAGCAGCTTTCAGCTAGCGGGAGCCCCGGATGAGCAGTTCTTC
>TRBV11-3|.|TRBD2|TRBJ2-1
CASSTGTSGGYNEQFF
TGTGCCAGCAGCACCGGGACTAGCGGGGGGTACAATGAGCAGTTCTTC
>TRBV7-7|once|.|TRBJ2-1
CASSSAQGNEQFF
TGTGCTAGCAGCTCCGCACAGGGAAATGAGCAGTTCTTC
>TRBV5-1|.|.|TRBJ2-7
CASSLVGLRREITRQGYEQYF
TGCGCCAGCAGCTTGGTAGGTCTCAGGCGGGAGATCACGCGACAGGGCTACGAGCAGTACTTC
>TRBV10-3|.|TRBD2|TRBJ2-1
CAISESPPRSGGRNEQFF
TGTGCCATCAGTGAGTCCCCCCCCCGTAGCGGGGGCCGCAATGAGCAGTTCTTC
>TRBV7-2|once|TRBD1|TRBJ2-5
CASSLPGQGKTQYF
TGTGCCAGCAGCTTACCGGGACAGGGCAAGACCCAGTACTTC
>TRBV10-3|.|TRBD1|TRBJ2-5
CAISPGQGQETQYF
TGTGCCATCAGTCCGGGACAGGGTCAAGAGACCCAGTACTTC
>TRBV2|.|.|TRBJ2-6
CALGAGKGANVLTF
TGTGCTCTAGGGGCGGGCAAGGGGGCCAACGTCCTGACTTTC
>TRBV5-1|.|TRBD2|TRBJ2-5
CASSLENGGRPSETQYF
TGCGCCAGCAGCTTGGAGAATGGCGGGAGGCCGTCCGAGACCCAGTACTTC
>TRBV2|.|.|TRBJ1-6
CASTGESSYNSPLHF
TGTGCCAGCACTGGGGAGAGTTCCTATAATTCACCCCTCCACTTT
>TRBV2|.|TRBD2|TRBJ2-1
CASSPTSGGANEQFF
TGTGCCAGCAGTCCGACTAGCGGGGGGGCCAATGAGCAGTTCTTC
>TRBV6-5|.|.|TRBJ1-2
CASSPRGIQPYGYTF
TGTGCCAGCAGTCCCCGGGGGATACAGCCCTATGGCTACACCTTC
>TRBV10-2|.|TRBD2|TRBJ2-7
CASSPPPSGLSYEQYF
TGCGCCAGCAGTCCCCCCCCTAGCGGACTCTCCTACGAGCAGTACTTC